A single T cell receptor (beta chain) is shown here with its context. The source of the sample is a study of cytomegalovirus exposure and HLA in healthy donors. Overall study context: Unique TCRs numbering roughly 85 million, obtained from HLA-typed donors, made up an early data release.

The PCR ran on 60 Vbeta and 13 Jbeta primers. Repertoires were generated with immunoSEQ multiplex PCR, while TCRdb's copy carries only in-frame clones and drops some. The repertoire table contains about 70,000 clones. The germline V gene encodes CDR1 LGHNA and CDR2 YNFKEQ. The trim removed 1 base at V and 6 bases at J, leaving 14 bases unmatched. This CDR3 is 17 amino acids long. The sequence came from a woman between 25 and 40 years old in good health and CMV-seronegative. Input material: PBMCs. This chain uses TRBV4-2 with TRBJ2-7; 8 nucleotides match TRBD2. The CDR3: CASSQGGRAGAPGEQYF. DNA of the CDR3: TGTGCCAGCAGCCAAGGAGGTCGAGCGGGAGCACCCGGCGAGCAGTACTTC.